Sequencing of this T cell receptor (beta chain) was carried out in a study of blood T cells in healthy people across ages. Per the germline V gene, CDR1 is SGHTA and CDR2 is FQGNSA. The CDR3 is 13 amino acids. As to this clonotype: This may be a read error, as it is one base from a much larger clone.

For the second PCR, which ran for about 6 to 11 cycles, a sample-barcoded 5' primer and a J-beta primer mix were used. Each cDNA molecule was tagged by a template-switch adaptor that had 12 random nucleotides. TCRdb reanalysed the 5' RACE reads using MiXCR and keeps one entry per CDR3 protein. The sample records 1.5 million to 1.9 million distinct CDR3 sequences, about 42% being singletons. The sequencing input was blood. The clonotype comes from a woman aged 18-35 years in good health. This chain connects TRBV7-2 to TRBJ2-5, with a weak D call TRBD2 (5 bases). The J call may be in error: the DNA end matches TRBJ2-7 better. In DNA form, the CDR3 reads TGTGCCGGCAGTATTAAAGAGGGCTACGAGCAGTACTTC. This encodes CAGSIKEGYEQYF.